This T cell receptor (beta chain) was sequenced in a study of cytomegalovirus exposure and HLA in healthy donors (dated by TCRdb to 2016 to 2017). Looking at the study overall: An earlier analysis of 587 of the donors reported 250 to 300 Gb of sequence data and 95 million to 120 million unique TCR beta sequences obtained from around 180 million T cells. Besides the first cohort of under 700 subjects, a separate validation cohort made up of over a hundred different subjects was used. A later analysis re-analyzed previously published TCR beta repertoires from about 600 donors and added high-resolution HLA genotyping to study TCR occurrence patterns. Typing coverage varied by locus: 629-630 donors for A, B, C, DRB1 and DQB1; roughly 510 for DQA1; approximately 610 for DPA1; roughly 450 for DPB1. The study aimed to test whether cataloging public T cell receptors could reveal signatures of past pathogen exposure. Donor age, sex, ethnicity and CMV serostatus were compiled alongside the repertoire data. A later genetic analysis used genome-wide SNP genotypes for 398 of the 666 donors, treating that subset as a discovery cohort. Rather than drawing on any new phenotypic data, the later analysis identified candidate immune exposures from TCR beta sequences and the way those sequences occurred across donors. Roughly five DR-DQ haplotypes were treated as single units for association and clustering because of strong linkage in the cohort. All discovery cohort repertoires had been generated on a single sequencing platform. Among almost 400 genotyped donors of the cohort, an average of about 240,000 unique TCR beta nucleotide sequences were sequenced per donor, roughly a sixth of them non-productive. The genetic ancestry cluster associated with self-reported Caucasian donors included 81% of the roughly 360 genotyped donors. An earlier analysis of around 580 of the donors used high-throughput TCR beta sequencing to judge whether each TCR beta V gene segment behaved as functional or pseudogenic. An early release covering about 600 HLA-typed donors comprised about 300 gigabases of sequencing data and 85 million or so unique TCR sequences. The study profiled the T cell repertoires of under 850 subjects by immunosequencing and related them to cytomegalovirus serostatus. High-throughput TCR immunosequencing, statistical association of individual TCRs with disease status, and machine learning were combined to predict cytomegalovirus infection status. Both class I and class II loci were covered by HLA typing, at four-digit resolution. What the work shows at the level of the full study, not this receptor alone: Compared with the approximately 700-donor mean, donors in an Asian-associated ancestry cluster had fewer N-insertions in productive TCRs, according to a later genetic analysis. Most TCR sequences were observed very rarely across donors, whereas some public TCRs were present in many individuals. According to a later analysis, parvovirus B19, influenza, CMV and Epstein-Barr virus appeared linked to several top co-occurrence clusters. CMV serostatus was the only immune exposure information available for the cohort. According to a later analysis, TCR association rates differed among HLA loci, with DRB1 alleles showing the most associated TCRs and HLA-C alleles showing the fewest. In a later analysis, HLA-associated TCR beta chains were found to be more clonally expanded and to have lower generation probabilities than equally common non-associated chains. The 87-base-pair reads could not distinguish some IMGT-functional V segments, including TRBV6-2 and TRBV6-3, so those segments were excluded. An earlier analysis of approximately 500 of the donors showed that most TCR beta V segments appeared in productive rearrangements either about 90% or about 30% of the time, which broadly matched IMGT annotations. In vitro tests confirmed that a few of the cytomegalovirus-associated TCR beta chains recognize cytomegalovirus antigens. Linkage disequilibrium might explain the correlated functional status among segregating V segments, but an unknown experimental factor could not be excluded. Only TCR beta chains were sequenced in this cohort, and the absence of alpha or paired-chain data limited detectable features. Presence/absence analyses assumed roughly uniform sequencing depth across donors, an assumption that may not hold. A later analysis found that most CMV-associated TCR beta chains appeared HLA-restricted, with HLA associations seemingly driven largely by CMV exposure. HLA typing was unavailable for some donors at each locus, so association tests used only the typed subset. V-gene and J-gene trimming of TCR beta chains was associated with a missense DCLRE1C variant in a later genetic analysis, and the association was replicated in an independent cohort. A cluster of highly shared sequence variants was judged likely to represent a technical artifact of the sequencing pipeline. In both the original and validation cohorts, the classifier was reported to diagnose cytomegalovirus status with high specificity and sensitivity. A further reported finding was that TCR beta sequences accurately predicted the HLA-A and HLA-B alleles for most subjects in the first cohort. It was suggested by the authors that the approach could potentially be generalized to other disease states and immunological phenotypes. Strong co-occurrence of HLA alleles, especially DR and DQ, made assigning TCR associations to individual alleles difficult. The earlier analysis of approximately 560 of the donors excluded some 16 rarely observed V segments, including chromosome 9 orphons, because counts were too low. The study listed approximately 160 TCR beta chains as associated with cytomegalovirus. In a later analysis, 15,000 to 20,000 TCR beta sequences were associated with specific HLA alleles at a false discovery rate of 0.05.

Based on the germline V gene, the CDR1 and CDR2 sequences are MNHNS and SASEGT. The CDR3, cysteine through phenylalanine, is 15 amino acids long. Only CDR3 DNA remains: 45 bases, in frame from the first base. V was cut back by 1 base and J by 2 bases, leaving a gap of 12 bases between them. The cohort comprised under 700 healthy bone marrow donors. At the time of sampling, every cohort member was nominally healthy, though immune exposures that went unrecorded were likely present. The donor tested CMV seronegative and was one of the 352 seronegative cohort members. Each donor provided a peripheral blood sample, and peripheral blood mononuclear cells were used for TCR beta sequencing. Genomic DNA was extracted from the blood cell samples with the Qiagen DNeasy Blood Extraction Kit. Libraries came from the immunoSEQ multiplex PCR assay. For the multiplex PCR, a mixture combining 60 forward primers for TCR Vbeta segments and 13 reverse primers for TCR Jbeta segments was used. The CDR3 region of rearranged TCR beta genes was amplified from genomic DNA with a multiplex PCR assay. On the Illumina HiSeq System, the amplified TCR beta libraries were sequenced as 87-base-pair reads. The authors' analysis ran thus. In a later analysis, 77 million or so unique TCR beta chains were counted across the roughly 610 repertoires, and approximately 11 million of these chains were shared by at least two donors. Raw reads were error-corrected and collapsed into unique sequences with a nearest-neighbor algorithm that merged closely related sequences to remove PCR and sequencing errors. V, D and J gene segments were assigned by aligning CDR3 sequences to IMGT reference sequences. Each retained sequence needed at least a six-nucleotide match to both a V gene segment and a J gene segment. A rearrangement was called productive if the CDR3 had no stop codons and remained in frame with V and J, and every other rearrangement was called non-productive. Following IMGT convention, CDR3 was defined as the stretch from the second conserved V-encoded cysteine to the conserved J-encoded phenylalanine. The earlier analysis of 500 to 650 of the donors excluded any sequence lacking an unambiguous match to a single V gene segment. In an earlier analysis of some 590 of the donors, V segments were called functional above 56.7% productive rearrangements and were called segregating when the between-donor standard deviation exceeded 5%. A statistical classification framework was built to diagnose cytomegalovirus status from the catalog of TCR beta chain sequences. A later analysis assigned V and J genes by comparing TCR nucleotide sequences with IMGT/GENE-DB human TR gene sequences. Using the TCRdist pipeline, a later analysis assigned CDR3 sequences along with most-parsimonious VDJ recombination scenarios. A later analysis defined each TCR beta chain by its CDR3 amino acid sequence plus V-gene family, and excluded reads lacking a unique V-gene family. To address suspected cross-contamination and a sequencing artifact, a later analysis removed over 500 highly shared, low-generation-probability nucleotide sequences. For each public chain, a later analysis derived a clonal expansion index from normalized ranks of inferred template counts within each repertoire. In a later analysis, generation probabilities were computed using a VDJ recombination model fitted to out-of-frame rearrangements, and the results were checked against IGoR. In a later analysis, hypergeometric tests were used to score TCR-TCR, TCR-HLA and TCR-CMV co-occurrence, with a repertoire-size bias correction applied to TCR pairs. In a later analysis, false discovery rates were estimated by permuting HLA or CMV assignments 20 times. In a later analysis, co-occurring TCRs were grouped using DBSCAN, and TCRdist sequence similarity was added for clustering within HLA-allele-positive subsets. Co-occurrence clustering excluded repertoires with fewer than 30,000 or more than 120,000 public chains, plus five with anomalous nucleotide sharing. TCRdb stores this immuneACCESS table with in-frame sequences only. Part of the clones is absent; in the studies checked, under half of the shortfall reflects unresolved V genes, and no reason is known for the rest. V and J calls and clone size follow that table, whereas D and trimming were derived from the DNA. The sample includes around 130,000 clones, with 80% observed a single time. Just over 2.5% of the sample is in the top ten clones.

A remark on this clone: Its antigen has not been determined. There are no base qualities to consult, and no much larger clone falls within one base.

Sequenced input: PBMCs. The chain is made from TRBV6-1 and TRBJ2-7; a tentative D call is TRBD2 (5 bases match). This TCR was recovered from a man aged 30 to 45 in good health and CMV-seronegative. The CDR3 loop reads CASSEGGSRAYEQYF. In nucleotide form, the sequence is TGTGCCAGCAGTGAAGGGGGATCGCGGGCCTACGAGCAGTACTTC.